The 30 T cell receptor beta chains listed next were all sequenced from one sample in a study of cytomegalovirus exposure and HLA in healthy donors. This PCR relied on a set of 60 Vbeta primers and 13 Jbeta primers. The data were produced by immunoSEQ multiplex PCR, yet TCRdb's version contains in-frame clones alone and is incomplete. The data contain around 150,000 clones, 75% of them singletons. Specimen: PBMCs. The receptor set was obtained from a woman in her thirties or forties in good health and CMV-seropositive.

This chain joins TRBV5-6 and TRBJ2-7, with D possibly TRBD2 on 5 matching bases. CDR3 length: 14 residues. From germline, CDR1 is SGHDT and CDR2 YYEEEE. Trimming removed 0 bases at V and 3 bases at J, with 10 bases between. Here the CDR3 reads CASSLAGVDYEQYF. The CDR3 DNA reads TGTGCCAGCAGCTTGGCCGGGGTTGACTACGAGCAGTACTTC.

The chain uses TRBV18 and TRBJ2-5; 11 nucleotides agree with TRBD2. V was clipped by 4 bases and J by 1 base; unmatched bases: 5. The CDR3 sequence is 16 residues long. CDR1 is KGHSH and CDR2 is LQKENI in the germline V gene. The CDR3 region has the DNA TGTGCCAGCTCACTAACCGGGACTAGCGGCCAAGAGACCCAGTACTTC. It translates to CASSLTGTSGQETQYF. The variable domain in full, completed from reference TRBV18 and TRBJ2-5, reads NAGVMQNPRHLVRRRGQEARLRCSPMKGHSHVYWYRQLPEEGLKFMVYLQKENIIDESGMPKERFSAEFPKEGPSILRIQQVVRGDSAAYFCASSLTGTSGQETQYFGPGTRLLVL.

The chain recombines TRBV7-2 with TRBJ2-7, with a weak D call TRBD2 (5 bases). This CDR3 comprises 15 residues. Germline loops: CDR1 SGHTA, CDR2 FQGNSA. The V gene lost 1 base and the J gene lost 0 bases, with 10 bases spanning the gap. In DNA, the CDR3 is TGTGCCAGCAGCTTAGAGGCTAGCAGCTCCTACGAGCAGTACTTC. The encoded protein is CASSLEASSSYEQYF. Full variable domain (outside the CDR3, taken from reference TRBV7-2 and TRBJ2-7): GAGVSQSPSNKVTEKGKDVELRCDPISGHTALYWYRQSLGQGLEFLIYFQGNSAPDKSGLPSDRFSAERTGGSVSTLTIQRTQQEDSAVYLCASSLEASSSYEQYFGPGTRLTVT.

The gene calls are TRBV7-3 and TRBJ2-1; 10 nucleotides line up with TRBD1. Germline V gene sequence: CDR1 SGHTA, CDR2 FQGTGA. The CDR3 is 15 residues long. Trimming at V came to 5 bases and at J to 9 bases, leaving 10 bases not matched to a gene. The CDR3 nucleotides are TGTGCCAGCAGCCCAGACAGGGGGCTGTTAGTTGAGCAGTTCTTC. It specifies CASSPDRGLLVEQFF.

CDR3 in amino acids: CASRTGATLNYGYTF. As DNA, the CDR3 is TGTGCCAGCAGGACAGGGGCCACCCTTAACTATGGCTACACCTTC. V and J are TRBV2 and TRBJ1-2; 8 bases align to TRBD1. Trimming at V came to 6 bases and at J to 1 base, leaving 7 bases not matched to a gene. Germline V lookup: CDR1 SNHLY, CDR2 FYNNEI. CDR3 size: 15 residues.

This chain uses TRBV28 with TRBJ2-7; possibly TRBD2 for D (6 bases). Germline CDR1 MDHEN, CDR2 SYDVKM. CDR3 length equals 16 residues. V lost 5 bases to trimming and J lost 0 bases, with 17 bases between them. Here the CDR3 reads CASSGVGSGRSYEQYF. For the CDR3, the DNA is TGTGCCAGCAGTGGGGTAGGTAGCGGCCGCTCCTACGAGCAGTACTTC.

This clone was counted once. The chain links TRBV28 to TRBJ2-7, with 8 bases identical to TRBD1. The CDR3 contains 15 residues. Germline loops: CDR1 MDHEN, CDR2 SYDVKM. Germline trimming cut 6 bases from V and 4 bases from J; bases unmatched to any gene: 11. The CDR3 DNA sequence: TGTGCCAGCAGCTTCCCCCAGGGGGCGCGGTACGAGCAGTACTTC. It encodes CASSFPQGARYEQYF.

The V gene is TRBV10-3, the J gene TRBJ1-2; maybe TRBD1 (6 bases). CDR1 is ENHRY and CDR2 is SYGVKD in the germline V gene. V dropped 3 bases and J dropped 8 bases, with 13 bases sitting between them. The CDR3 spans 13 residues. CDR3 nucleotides: TGTGCCATCAGTGAACTACAGGGCGAAGGCTACACCTTC. It is translated as CAISELQGEGYTF.

This chain joins TRBV27 and TRBJ2-2, with 9 positions matching TRBD2. This CDR3 region has 19 residues. V trimming: 4 bases; J trimming: 4 bases; junction bases outside the gene matches: 16. Looked up from germline, CDR1 is MNHEY and CDR2 is SMNVEV (reference sequence). As DNA, the CDR3 is TGTGCCAGCAGTTCTCCCTTCTTGGCGGGAGGGCCGTCCACCGGGGAGCTGTTTTTT. This sequence encodes CASSSPFLAGGPSTGELFF.

The chain recombines TRBV6-5 with TRBJ1-1, with a possible D match to TRBD1 (6 bases). From germline, CDR1 is MNHEY and CDR2 SVGAGI. V lost 7 bases and J 5 bases, leaving 11 bases between the germline ends. The CDR3 covers 12 residues. The CDR3 DNA reads TGTGCCAGCACTCCCGACAGGACTGAAGCTTTCTTT. As protein: CASTPDRTEAFF.

This chain uses TRBV6-5 with TRBJ1-5, with 7 bases that match TRBD1. The CDR3 contains 15 residues. The V gene's germline CDR1 is MNHEY and CDR2 SVGAGI. The V segment lost 5 bases and the J segment 6 bases; nucleotides outside the gene matches: 10. The CDR3 nucleotides are TGTGCCAGCAGTCCCGGGACAGCCTGGGGTCAGCCCCAGCATTTT. Its protein product is CASSPGTAWGQPQHF.

The rearrangement uses TRBV6-5 and TRBJ1-2, with a weak D call TRBD1 (5 bases). Between the trimmed V and J ends, which lost 5 bases and 5 bases, there was a span of 15 bases. CDR3 length: 14 residues. The V gene's germline CDR1 is MNHEY and CDR2 SVGAGI. The DNA for the CDR3 is TGTGCCAGCAGTGAAAGGGGTCTAGGGTATGGCTACACCTTC. Encoded protein: CASSERGLGYGYTF.

The V call is TRBV6-5, the J call TRBJ2-7, with 10 bases fitting TRBD2. The CDR3 contains 14 residues. Germline CDR1 reads MNHEY; CDR2 reads SVGAGI. Losses at the gene ends were 6 bases for V and 8 bases for J; bases not matched to a gene: 10. DNA for the CDR3: TGTGCCAGCAGGCGGAAGACTAGCGGGTTTCAGCAGTACTTC. Translation: CASRRKTSGFQQYF.

CDR3 nucleotide sequence: TGTGCCAGTAGGAGGTTTGACACCGGGGAGCTGTTTTTT. It codes for CASRRFDTGELFF. The V and J genes are TRBV28 and TRBJ2-2, with a tentative D call TRBD2 (5 bases). Germline V CDR1 and CDR2: MDHEN, SYDVKM. The germline V and J ends were trimmed by 9 bases and 3 bases, with 11 bases remaining between them. CDR3 length: 13 amino acids.

V usage is TRBV4-3 and J usage is TRBJ2-7, with TRBD2 identical over 7 bases. J gave up 2 bases and V 2 bases, and 3 bases lay outside the gene matches. The CDR3 extends over 14 amino acids. Looked up from germline, CDR1 is LGHNA and CDR2 is YSLEER. CDR3 coding DNA: TGCGCCAGCAGCCAACAAGCGGGAACCTACGAGCAGTACTTC. This codes for CASSQQAGTYEQYF.

V and J are TRBV5-4 and TRBJ2-1, with 7 bases lining up with TRBD1. Germline CDR1 and CDR2: SGHNT and YYREEE (reference sequence). After removal of 3 bases from V and 0 bases from J, the junction contained 6 bases not matched to a gene. The CDR3 is 16 residues long. CDR3 in DNA: TGTGCCAGCAGCTCCTCGACAGGGCTCTCCTACAATGAGCAGTTCTTC. It is translated as CASSSSTGLSYNEQFF.

The rearrangement uses TRBV7-6 and TRBJ2-5; 14 nucleotides align to TRBD2. The germline V gene encodes CDR1 SGHVS and CDR2 FNYEAQ. After removal of 2 bases from V and 3 bases from J, the junction contained 8 bases not matched to a gene. The CDR3 is 18 residues long. This CDR3 reads CASSLMTSGRAGEETQYF. For the CDR3, the DNA is TGTGCCAGCAGCTTAATGACTAGCGGGAGGGCCGGGGAAGAGACCCAGTACTTC.

This clone was detected only once. This rearrangement joins TRBV7-3 to TRBJ2-7; 13 bases align to TRBD2. With V trimmed by 5 bases and J by 6 bases, 7 bases remained unmatched. Looked up from germline, CDR1 is SGHTA and CDR2 is FQGTGA. The CDR3 runs to 15 residues. CDR3 nucleotide sequence: TGTGCCAGCAGCCCCACGGGACTAGCGGGATTCGAGCAGTACTTC. Translation gives CASSPTGLAGFEQYF.

CDR3: CASSSGDLNTEAFF. DNA of the CDR3: TGCGCCAGCAGCTCCGGGGATCTGAACACTGAAGCTTTCTTT. The chain has TRBV10-1 and TRBJ1-1; D unresolved. The CDR3 is 14 residues long. V lost 6 bases and J lost 0, with 11 bases in between. From germline, CDR1 is WNHNN and CDR2 SYGVQD (reference sequence).

A remark on this clone: Distinct nucleotide sequences in the sample also encode this CDR3. This chain joins TRBV7-9 and TRBJ1-1; D unclear. Between the trimmed V and J ends, which lost 6 bases and 4 bases, there was a span of 15 bases. Germline lookup yields CDR1 SEHNR and CDR2 FQNEAQ (reference sequence). CDR3 length equals 14 residues. This CDR3 reads CASSLEAGGTEAFF. The CDR3 DNA is TGTGCCAGCAGTTTGGAGGCCGGTGGCACTGAAGCTTTCTTT.

The genes are TRBV5-1 and TRBJ2-1, with a possible D match to TRBD1 (5 bases). Per germline, CDR1 SGHRS and CDR2 YFSETQ. The CDR3 consists of 17 residues. The V end lost 3 bases, the J end lost 2 bases, and 18 bases lay between the germline ends. The CDR3 protein is CASSSQLRQSAYNEQFF. Here the CDR3 DNA reads TGCGCCAGCAGCTCGCAACTCAGACAGAGCGCCTACAATGAGCAGTTCTTC.

V gene TRBV7-8 combines with J gene TRBJ1-1; 7 bases fit TRBD1. With V trimmed by 5 bases and J by 0 bases, 6 bases remained unmatched. The CDR3 contains 15 residues. The V gene's germline CDR1 is SGHVS and CDR2 FQNEAQ. The CDR3 reads CASSVYGTVNTEAFF. The CDR3, as DNA: TGTGCCAGCAGCGTCTACGGGACAGTGAACACTGAAGCTTTCTTT.

The table lists this clone with a count of one. V usage is TRBV13 and J usage is TRBJ1-2, with TRBD1 as a possible D gene (5 bases). There are 14 residues in the CDR3. Per germline, CDR1 PRHDT and CDR2 FYEKMQ (reference sequence). Trimming removed 3 bases from V and 3 bases from J, with 11 bases in between. CDR3 in DNA: TGTGCCAGCAGCTTGCGGGGCGCGGACTATGGCTACACCTTC. It encodes CASSLRGADYGYTF.

The chain's CDR3 is CASSKQGPTYEQYF. The CDR3, as DNA: TGTGCCAGCAGTAAGCAGGGGCCCACCTACGAGCAGTACTTC. The chain combines TRBV27 with TRBJ2-7, with D possibly matching TRBD1 (6 bases). The germline V and J ends were trimmed by 5 bases and 2 bases, with 13 bases remaining between them. The length of the CDR3 is 14 residues. The germline CDR1 and CDR2 sequences are MNHEY and SMNVEV (reference sequence).

DNA for the CDR3: TGTGCCAGCAGCCTGGACAGGCGGGAAGGCTACACCTTC. It translates to CASSLDRREGYTF. The rearrangement links TRBV6-5 to TRBJ1-2, with TRBD1 matching over 7 bases. Germline loops: CDR1 MNHEY, CDR2 SVGAGI. This CDR3 has 13 residues. Trimming took 6 bases from V and 8 from J; bases not matched to a gene: 9.

A single count supports this clone. The V call is TRBV28, the J call TRBJ1-6; 10 nucleotides agree with TRBD1. This CDR3 spans 15 amino acids. The junction had 4 bases not matched to a gene; V was cut back by 3 bases and J by 8 bases. CDR1 MDHEN and CDR2 SYDVKM come from the germline V gene. This chain's CDR3 is CASSLGQGLDSPLHF. CDR3 DNA: TGTGCCAGCAGTTTGGGACAGGGGCTGGATTCACCCCTCCACTTT.

This clone has a single count. The V call is TRBV4-3, the J call TRBJ2-7, with D tentatively TRBD1 (5 bases). The CDR3 extends over 16 amino acids. The V gene lost 5 bases and the J gene lost 2 bases, with 19 bases spanning the gap. From germline, CDR1 is LGHNA and CDR2 YSLEER. This chain's CDR3 is CASSYSHSSTAYEQYF. CDR3 coding DNA: TGCGCCAGCAGCTACTCCCACTCTTCGACAGCCTACGAGCAGTACTTC.

V and J are TRBV18 and TRBJ1-2; D perhaps matches TRBD1 (5 bases). The V end was cut by 4 bases, the J end by 0 bases, with 12 bases between. CDR1 is KGHSH, CDR2 LQKENI, per germline. CDR3 length equals 15 residues. This CDR3 reads CASSLRQSTNYGYTF. In DNA form, the CDR3 reads TGTGCCAGCTCACTCCGACAGTCGACTAACTATGGCTACACCTTC. Looking up the rest from reference TRBV18 and TRBJ1-2 gives the full variable domain: NAGVMQNPRHLVRRRGQEARLRCSPMKGHSHVYWYRQLPEEGLKFMVYLQKENIIDESGMPKERFSAEFPKEGPSILRIQQVVRGDSAAYFCASSLRQSTNYGYTFGSGTRLTVV.

The V call is TRBV27, the J call TRBJ2-5, with unresolved D. The J call is uncertain, as TRBJ2-7 better fits the DNA end. CDR1 and CDR2 from the germline V gene are MNHEY and SMNVEV (reference sequence). The CDR3 consists of 15 residues. The CDR3 region is CASSLSVLARSEQYF. The CDR3 DNA follows: TGTGCCAGCAGTTTATCGGTTTTAGCTAGGAGCGAGCAGTACTTC.

This sequence joins TRBV7-3 and TRBJ2-7, with D tentatively TRBD2 (6 bases). Germline assignment: CDR1 SGHTA and CDR2 FQGTGA. V lost 2 bases and J 2 bases, leaving 13 bases between the germline ends. The CDR3 is made up of 15 amino acids. CDR3 region: CASSLYGRGAYEQYF. CDR3 nucleotides: TGTGCCAGCAGCTTATACGGGAGAGGAGCCTACGAGCAGTACTTC.